The T cell receptor beta chain under discussion was sequenced for a study of blood T cells in healthy people across ages. Study overall: With template switching, about one barcoded beta molecule was captured per two T cells. Whole-study findings and limits: Whereas aged donors had fewer naive CD4+ cells, long-lived donors had more of them and higher diversity. Naive and antigen-experienced cells could not be conclusively compared, given unsorted PBMCs. Higher naive T cell percentage went strongly together with higher TCR beta diversity.

The authors ran a second PCR of roughly 6 to 12 cycles using a sample-barcoded 5' primer and a J-beta primer mix. One entry per CDR3 protein, called by TCRdb with MiXCR from the 5' RACE reads. Counted here are 1.5 million to 2 million distinct CDR3 sequences, 28% occurring once; the ten biggest clones make up 7% to 9%. CDR1 is DFQATT, CDR2 SNEGSKA, per germline (reference sequence). The CDR3 is 14 amino acids. V was trimmed by 5 bases and J by 7 bases, leaving 18 bases between them. This clonotype was found a few times. Its antigen is as yet unknown. The J gene is TRBJ2-1, the V gene TRBV20-1, with D perhaps matching TRBD2 (7 bases). Sequenced sample: blood. This TCR was recovered from a woman in her 30s in good health. The DNA for the CDR3 is TGCAGTGCTGCAAAAGGGGGGGCGGTAAATGAGCAGTTCTTC. Translated, it gives CSAAKGGAVNEQFF.